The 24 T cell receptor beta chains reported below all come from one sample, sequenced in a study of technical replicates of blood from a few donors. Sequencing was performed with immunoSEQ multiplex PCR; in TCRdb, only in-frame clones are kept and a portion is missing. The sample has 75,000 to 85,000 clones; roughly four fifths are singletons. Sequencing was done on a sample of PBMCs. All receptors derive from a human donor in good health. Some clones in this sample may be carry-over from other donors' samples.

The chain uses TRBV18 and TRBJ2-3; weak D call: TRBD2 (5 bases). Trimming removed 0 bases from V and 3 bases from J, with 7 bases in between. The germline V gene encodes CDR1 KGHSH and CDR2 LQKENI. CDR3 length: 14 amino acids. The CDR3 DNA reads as TGTGCCAGCTCACCACCTCGCGGGACAGATACGCAGTATTTT. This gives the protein CASSPPRGTDTQYF.

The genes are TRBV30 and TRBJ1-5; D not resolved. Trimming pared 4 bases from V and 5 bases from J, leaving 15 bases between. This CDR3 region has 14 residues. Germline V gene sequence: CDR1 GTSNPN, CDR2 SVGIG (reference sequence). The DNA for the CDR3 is TGTGCCTGGAAGGTTAAAGGGAGGGATCAGCCCCAGCATTTT. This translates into CAWKVKGRDQPQHF.

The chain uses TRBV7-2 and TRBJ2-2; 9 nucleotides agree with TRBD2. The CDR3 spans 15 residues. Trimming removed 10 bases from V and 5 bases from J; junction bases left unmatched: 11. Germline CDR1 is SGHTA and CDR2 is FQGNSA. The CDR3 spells CAIRGQRGVTGELFF. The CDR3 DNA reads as TGTGCCATCCGTGGCCAGCGGGGGGTTACCGGGGAGCTGTTTTTT.

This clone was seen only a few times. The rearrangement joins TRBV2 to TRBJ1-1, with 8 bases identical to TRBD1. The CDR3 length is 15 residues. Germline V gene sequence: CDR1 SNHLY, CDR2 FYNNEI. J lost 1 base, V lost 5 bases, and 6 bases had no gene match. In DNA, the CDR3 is TGTGCCAGCAGTCGACAGGGGATGGGGAACACTGAAGCTTTCTTT. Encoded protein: CASSRQGMGNTEAFF.

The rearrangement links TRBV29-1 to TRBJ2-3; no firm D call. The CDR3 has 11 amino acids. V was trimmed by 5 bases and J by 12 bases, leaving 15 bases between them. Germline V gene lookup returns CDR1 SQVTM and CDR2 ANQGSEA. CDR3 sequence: CSVFVSRFQYF. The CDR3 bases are TGCAGCGTTTTCGTCTCTCGGTTTCAGTATTTT.

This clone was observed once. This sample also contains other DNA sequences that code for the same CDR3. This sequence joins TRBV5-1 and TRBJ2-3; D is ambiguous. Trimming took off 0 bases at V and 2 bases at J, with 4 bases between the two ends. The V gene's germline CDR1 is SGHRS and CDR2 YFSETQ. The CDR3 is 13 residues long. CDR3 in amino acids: CASSLVVTDTQYF. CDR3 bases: TGCGCCAGCAGCTTGGTAGTCACAGATACGCAGTATTTT. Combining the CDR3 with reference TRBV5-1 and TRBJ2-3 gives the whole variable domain KAGVTQTPRYLIKTRGQQVTLSCSPISGHRSVSWYQQTPGQGLQFLFEYFSETQRNKGNFPGRFSGRQFSNSRSEMNVSTLELGDSALYLCASSLVVTDTQYFGPGTRLTVL.

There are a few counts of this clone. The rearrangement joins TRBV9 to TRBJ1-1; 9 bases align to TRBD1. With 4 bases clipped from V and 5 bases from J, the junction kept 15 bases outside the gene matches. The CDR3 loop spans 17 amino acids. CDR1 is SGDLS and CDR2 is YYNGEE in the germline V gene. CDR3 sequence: CASSPTGDRGRWTEAFF. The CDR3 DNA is TGTGCCAGCAGCCCAACGGGCGACAGGGGGAGGTGGACTGAAGCTTTCTTT.

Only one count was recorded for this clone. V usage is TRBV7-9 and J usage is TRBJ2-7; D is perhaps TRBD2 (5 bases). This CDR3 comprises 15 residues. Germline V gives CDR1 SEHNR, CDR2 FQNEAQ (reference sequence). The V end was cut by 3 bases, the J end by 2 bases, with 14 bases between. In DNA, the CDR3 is TGTGCCAGCAGCTTGGCCGACGGGAAGACCTACGAGCAGTACTTC. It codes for CASSLADGKTYEQYF.

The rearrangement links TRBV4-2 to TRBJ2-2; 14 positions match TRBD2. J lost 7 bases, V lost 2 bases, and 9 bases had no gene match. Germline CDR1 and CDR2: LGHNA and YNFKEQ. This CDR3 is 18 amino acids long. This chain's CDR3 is CASSQYPHGTSGGGELFF. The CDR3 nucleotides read TGTGCCAGCAGCCAATACCCCCACGGGACTAGCGGGGGCGGGGAGCTGTTTTTT.

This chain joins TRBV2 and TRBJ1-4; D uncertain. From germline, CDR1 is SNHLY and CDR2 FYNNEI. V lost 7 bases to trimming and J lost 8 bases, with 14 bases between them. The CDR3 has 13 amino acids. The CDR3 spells CASNRPEEEKLFF. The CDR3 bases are TGTGCCAGCAATAGACCAGAGGAAGAAAAACTGTTTTTT.

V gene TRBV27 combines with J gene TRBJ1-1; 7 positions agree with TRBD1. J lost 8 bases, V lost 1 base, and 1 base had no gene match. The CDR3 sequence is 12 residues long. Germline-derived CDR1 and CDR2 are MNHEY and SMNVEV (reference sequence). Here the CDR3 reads CASSLLGQEAFF. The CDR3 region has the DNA TGTGCCAGCAGTTTATTGGGACAGGAAGCTTTCTTT.

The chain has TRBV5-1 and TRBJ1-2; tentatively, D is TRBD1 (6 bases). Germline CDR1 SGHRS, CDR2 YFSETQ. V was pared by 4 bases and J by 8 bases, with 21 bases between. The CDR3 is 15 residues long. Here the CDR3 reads CASSASQGKGGGYTF. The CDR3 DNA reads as TGCGCCAGCAGCGCTTCACAGGGTAAAGGTGGGGGCTACACCTTC.

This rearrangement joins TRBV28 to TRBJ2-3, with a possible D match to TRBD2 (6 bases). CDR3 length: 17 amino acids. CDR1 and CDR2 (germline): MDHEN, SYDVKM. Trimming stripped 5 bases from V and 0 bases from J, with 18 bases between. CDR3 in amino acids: CASSLGLGGYSTDTQYF. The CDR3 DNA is TGTGCCAGCAGTCTAGGCCTGGGAGGCTATAGCACAGATACGCAGTATTTT.

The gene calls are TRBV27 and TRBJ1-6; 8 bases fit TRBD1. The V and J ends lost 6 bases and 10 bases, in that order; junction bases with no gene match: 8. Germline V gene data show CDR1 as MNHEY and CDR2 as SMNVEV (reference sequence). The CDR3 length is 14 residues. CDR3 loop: CASSLDRVRSPLHF. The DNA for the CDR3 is TGTGCCAGCAGCCTGGACAGGGTTAGGTCACCCCTCCACTTT.

CDR3 sequence reads: CSVSTGGNTEAFF. The CDR3 nucleotides read TGCAGCGTAAGTACAGGGGGAAACACTGAAGCTTTCTTT. The chain carries TRBV29-1 and TRBJ1-1, with 8 nucleotides matching TRBD1. V lost 6 bases to trimming and J lost 2 bases; unmatched junction nucleotides: 5. CDR1 and CDR2 from the germline V gene are SQVTM and ANQGSEA. The CDR3 extends over 13 amino acids.

CDR3: CASSQDKGLAANEQFF. The CDR3 coding sequence is TGCGCCAGCAGCCAAGATAAGGGACTAGCTGCGAATGAGCAGTTCTTC. J is TRBJ2-1 and V is TRBV4-3; 9 bases agree with TRBD2. V shed 0 bases, J shed 7 bases, and the junction held 7 bases outside the gene matches. This CDR3 comprises 16 residues. Per the germline V gene, CDR1 is LGHNA and CDR2 is YSLEER.

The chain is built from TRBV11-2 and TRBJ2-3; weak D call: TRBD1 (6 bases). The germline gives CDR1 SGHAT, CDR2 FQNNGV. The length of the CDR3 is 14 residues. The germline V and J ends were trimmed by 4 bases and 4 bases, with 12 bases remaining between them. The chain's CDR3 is CASSSRQEADTQYF. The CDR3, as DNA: TGTGCCAGCAGCTCGCGACAGGAAGCAGATACGCAGTATTTT. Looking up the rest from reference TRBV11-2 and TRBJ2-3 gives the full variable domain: EAGVAQSPRYKIIEKRQSVAFWCNPISGHATLYWYQQILGQGPKLLIQFQNNGVVDDSQLPKDRFSAERLKGVDSTLKIQPAKLEDSAVYLCASSSRQEADTQYFGPGTRLTVL.

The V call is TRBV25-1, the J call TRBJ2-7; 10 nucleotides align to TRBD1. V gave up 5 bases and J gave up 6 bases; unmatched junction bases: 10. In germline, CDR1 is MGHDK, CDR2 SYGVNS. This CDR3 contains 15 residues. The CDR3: CASSTGTGAFGEQYF. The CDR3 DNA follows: TGTGCCAGCAGTACCGGGACAGGGGCCTTCGGCGAGCAGTACTTC.

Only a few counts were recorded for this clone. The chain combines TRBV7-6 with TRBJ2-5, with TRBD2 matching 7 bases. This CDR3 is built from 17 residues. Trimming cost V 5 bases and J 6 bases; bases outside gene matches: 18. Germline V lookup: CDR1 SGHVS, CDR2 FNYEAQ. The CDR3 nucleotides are TGTGCCAGCAGCGAAGAGCGGGGCCGGCGGGGGTGGAAGACCCAGTACTTC. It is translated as CASSEERGRRGWKTQYF.

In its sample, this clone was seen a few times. CDR3 sequence (DNA): TGTGCCACCCGCGGGGTGGGGGTTACTGAAGCTTTCTTT. It is translated as CATRGVGVTEAFF. V usage is TRBV7-9 and J usage is TRBJ1-1, with D perhaps TRBD1 (5 bases). Deletions cut 10 bases from V and 5 bases from J, with 17 bases between. From germline, CDR1 is SEHNR and CDR2 FQNEAQ (reference sequence). CDR3 size: 13 residues.

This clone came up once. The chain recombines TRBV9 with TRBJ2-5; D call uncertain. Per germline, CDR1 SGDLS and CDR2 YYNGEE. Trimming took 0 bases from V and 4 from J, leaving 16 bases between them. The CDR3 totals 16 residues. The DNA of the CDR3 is TGTGCCAGCAGCGTAGCTCCTACAGTAAGAGTAGAGACCCAGTACTTC. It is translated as CASSVAPTVRVETQYF.

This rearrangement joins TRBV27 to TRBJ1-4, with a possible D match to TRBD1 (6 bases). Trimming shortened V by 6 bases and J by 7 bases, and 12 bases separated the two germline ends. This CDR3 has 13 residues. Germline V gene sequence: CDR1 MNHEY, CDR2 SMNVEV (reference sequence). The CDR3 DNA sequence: TGTGCCAGCAGCCAAAGGGGGGGTGAAAAACTGTTTTTT. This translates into CASSQRGGEKLFF.

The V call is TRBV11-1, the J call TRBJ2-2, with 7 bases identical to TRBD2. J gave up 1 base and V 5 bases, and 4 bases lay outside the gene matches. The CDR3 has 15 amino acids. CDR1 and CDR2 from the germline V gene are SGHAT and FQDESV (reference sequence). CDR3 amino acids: CASSQTSRNTGELFF. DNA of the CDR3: TGTGCCAGCAGCCAGACTAGCAGGAACACCGGGGAGCTGTTTTTT.

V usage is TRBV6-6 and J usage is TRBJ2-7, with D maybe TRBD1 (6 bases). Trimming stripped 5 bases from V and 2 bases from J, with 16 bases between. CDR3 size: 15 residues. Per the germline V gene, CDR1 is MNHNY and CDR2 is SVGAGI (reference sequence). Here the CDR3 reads CASSAPGEGTYEQYF. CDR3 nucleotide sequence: TGTGCCAGCAGTGCTCCAGGGGAAGGCACCTACGAGCAGTACTTC.